The clone carrying this TCR beta chain was seen a single time. No antigen is known for it. The PCR contained 60 Vbeta and 13 Jbeta primers. Only in-frame clones appear in the TCRdb table, and some are missing; sequencing was by immunoSEQ multiplex PCR. This table holds about 170,000 clones, 82% found once. These data are taken from a study of cytomegalovirus exposure and HLA in healthy donors. Notes on the study in general: Many donors carried some public TCRs, although rarity characterized most TCR sequences.

CDR1 is LNHDA and CDR2 is SQIVND in the germline V gene (reference sequence). This CDR3 has 14 residues. Germline trimming cut 7 bases from V and 4 bases from J; bases unmatched to any gene: 8. Unrecorded immune exposures were likely, despite nominal health at sampling. Sequenced input: PBMCs. The chain is built from TRBV19 and TRBJ1-1, with 8 positions matching TRBD1. The TCR was taken from a male donor in good health and CMV-seronegative. The CDR3: CASTGQGVGTEAFF. The CDR3 nucleotides read TGTGCCAGTACCGGACAGGGCGTTGGCACTGAAGCTTTCTTT.